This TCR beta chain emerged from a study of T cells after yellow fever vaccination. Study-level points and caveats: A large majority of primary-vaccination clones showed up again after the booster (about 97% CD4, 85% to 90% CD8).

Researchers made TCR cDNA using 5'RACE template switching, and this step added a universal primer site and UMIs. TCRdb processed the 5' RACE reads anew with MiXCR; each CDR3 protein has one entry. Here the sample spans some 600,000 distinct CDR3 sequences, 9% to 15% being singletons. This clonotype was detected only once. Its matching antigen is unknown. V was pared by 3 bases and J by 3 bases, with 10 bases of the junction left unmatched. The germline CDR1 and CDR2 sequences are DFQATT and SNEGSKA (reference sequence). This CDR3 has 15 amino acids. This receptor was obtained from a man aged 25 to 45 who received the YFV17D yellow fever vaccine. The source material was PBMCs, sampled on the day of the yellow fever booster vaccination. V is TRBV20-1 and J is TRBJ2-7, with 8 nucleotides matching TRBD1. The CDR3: CSASLQGARDYEQYF. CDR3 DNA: TGCAGTGCTAGTCTCCAGGGGGCGCGAGACTACGAGCAGTACTTC.